The 9 T cell receptor beta chains listed next were all sequenced from one sample in a study of T cells after yellow fever vaccination. MiXCR, run by TCRdb on the 5' RACE reads, gives a single entry per CDR3 protein. Counted here are approximately 350,000 distinct CDR3 sequences, more than 9% occurring once; the ten biggest clones make up 15% to 20%. Specimen: PBMCs, collected on the day of the first yellow fever vaccination. These receptors were taken from a man aged 18 to 35 who received the YFV17D yellow fever vaccine.

The genes are TRBV18 and TRBJ2-7; D may be TRBD1 (5 bases). Trimming shortened V by 2 bases and J by 0 bases, and 14 bases separated the two germline ends. The length of the CDR3 is 16 residues. The germline CDR1 and CDR2 sequences are KGHSH and LQKENI. CDR3 region: CASSPIQAVSSYEQYF. In DNA form, the CDR3 reads TGTGCCAGCTCACCAATACAGGCCGTAAGCTCCTACGAGCAGTACTTC.

This clonotype was detected a few times. This rearrangement joins TRBV7-8 to TRBJ2-3, with a tentative D call TRBD1 (5 bases). The V and J ends lost 8 bases and 0 bases respectively, with 15 bases between them. Looked up from germline, CDR1 is SGHVS and CDR2 is FQNEAQ. The CDR3 extends over 15 amino acids. CDR3 sequence (DNA): TGTGCCAGCCGGCTTGGGGCGGCTAGCACAGATACGCAGTATTTT. Its protein product is CASRLGAASTDTQYF.

In its sample, this clonotype was seen a few times. V gene TRBV5-1 combines with J gene TRBJ2-1, with D perhaps TRBD1 or TRBD2 (5 bases each). Trimming removed 4 bases at V and 4 bases at J, with 15 bases between. The germline gives CDR1 SGHRS, CDR2 YFSETQ. CDR3 length equals 15 residues. For the CDR3, the DNA is TGCGCCAGCAGCGCTTCCGGGGCACCTTACAATGAGCAGTTCTTC. It encodes CASSASGAPYNEQFF.

This clonotype has only a few counts. The CDR3 region is CASSPMPGQGNYNEQFF. CDR3 sequence (DNA): TGTGCCAGCTCACCAATGCCCGGACAGGGGAACTACAATGAGCAGTTCTTC. The chain uses TRBV18 and TRBJ2-1; 9 bases fit TRBD1. Per the germline V gene, CDR1 is KGHSH and CDR2 is LQKENI. The V gene end was trimmed by 2 bases and the J gene end by 3 bases; junction bases not matched to a gene: 8. The CDR3 is made up of 17 amino acids.

This clonotype was seen a handful of times. V and J are TRBV7-9 and TRBJ2-2; D may be TRBD2 (5 bases). CDR1 and CDR2 (germline): SEHNR, FQNEAQ (reference sequence). Trimming took off 4 bases at V and 3 bases at J, with 15 bases between the two ends. This CDR3 contains 16 residues. CDR3 protein: CASSSTRTGDTGELFF. Here the CDR3 DNA reads TGTGCCAGCAGCTCGACAAGGACCGGGGACACCGGGGAGCTGTTTTTT.

This clonotype showed up just a few times. The chain employs TRBV12-3 or TRBV12-4 and TRBJ1-1, with D perhaps matching TRBD1 (5 bases). The CDR3 is made up of 13 amino acids. Trimming removed 5 bases at V and 8 bases at J, with 15 bases between. This CDR3 reads CASSPWGREEAFF. As DNA, the CDR3 is TGTGCCAGCAGTCCCTGGGGCCGAGAGGAAGCTTTCTTT.

As DNA, the CDR3 is TGTGCCACCAGCAGAGGATCTGGGGCGCCAAACCCGCATGGCTACACCTTC. It translates to CATSRGSGAPNPHGYTF. The chain carries TRBV15 and TRBJ1-2, with TRBD1 as a possible D gene (5 bases). Germline V gene sequence: CDR1 LNHNV, CDR2 YYDKDF (reference sequence). CDR3 length: 17 amino acids. Trimming stripped 1 base from V and 6 bases from J, with 21 bases between.

This clonotype was seen at least ten times. The chain recombines TRBV5-1 with TRBJ2-3, with TRBD2 matching 12 bases. The V segment lost 1 base and the J segment 5 bases; nucleotides outside the gene matches: 5. The length of the CDR3 is 16 residues. From germline, CDR1 is SGHRS and CDR2 YFSETQ. Here the CDR3 DNA reads TGCGCCAGCAGCTTGAAACTAGCGGGGGGTGGAGATACGCAGTATTTT. Its translation: CASSLKLAGGGDTQYF.

This clonotype was detected ten times or more. This sequence joins TRBV7-9 and TRBJ2-3; D unresolved. The V end was cut by 5 bases, the J end by 0 bases, with 9 bases between. The CDR3 consists of 14 residues. Germline values: CDR1 SEHNR, CDR2 FQNEAQ (reference sequence). Written as DNA, the CDR3 is TGTGCCAGCAGCCGACCTATTAGCACAGATACGCAGTATTTT. Encoded protein: CASSRPISTDTQYF.